The 20 T cell receptor beta chains in this list originate from one sample, sequenced in a study of neurological immune-mediated disorders. Each CDR3 protein gets one entry after TCRdb re-called the 5' RACE reads with MiXCR. The sample has nearly 60,000 distinct CDR3 sequences; about 3.7% are singletons. Sample: PBMCs. The receptors come from a woman between 55 and 75 years old with multiple sclerosis.

This clonotype has ten or more counts. V gene TRBV27 combines with J gene TRBJ2-2; 8 bases match TRBD2. CDR3 length: 15 amino acids. Germline CDR1 and CDR2: MNHEY and SMNVEV (reference sequence). V shed 6 bases and J 4 bases; nucleotides not matched to a gene: 7. The CDR3 region has the DNA TGTGCCAGCAGGCGGGGGGCTGGGGGCACCGGGGAGCTGTTTTTT. Translated: CASRRGAGGTGELFF.

This clonotype is categorized as medium-sized. This sequence joins TRBV6-5 and TRBJ1-4; no definite D call. The germline CDR1 and CDR2 sequences are MNHEY and SVGAGI. Trimming left V 0 bases short and J 8 bases short, with 10 bases between. The CDR3 is made up of 14 amino acids. Here the CDR3 reads CASSYSKEREKLFF. The DNA of the CDR3 is TGTGCCAGCAGTTACTCGAAGGAAAGGGAAAAACTGTTTTTT.

This clonotype was seen ten or more times. The CDR3 nucleotides read TGCGCCAGCAGGCCTACAGTGAACACTGAAGCTTTCTTT. Amino acid sequence: CASRPTVNTEAFF. The rearrangement uses TRBV5-1 and TRBJ1-1, with no clear D. The V and J ends lost 5 bases and 0 bases respectively, with 8 bases between them. The CDR3 is made up of 13 amino acids. Germline assignment: CDR1 SGHRS and CDR2 YFSETQ.

This clonotype was recorded many times. The rearrangement uses TRBV20-1 and TRBJ2-7; D may correspond to TRBD1 or TRBD2 (6 bases each). The CDR3 totals 15 residues. Germline CDR1 and CDR2: DFQATT and SNEGSKA (reference sequence). The V end was cut by 0 bases, the J end by 3 bases, with 15 bases between. CDR3 sequence (DNA): TGCAGTGCTAGAGATAGCGGTGAGGGGGGCTACGAGCAGTACTTC. It specifies CSARDSGEGGYEQYF.

This clonotype has a count of ten or more. J is TRBJ2-3 and V is TRBV7-2; 7 nucleotides agree with TRBD1. Unmatched junction bases numbered 3, after V lost 1 base and J lost 11 bases. CDR1 is SGHTA, CDR2 FQGNSA, per germline. This CDR3 comprises 12 residues. CDR3 protein: CASSLVDRKQYF. CDR3 bases: TGTGCCAGCAGCTTAGTGGACAGGAAGCAGTATTTT.

This clonotype was detected ten times or more. Germline is not matched at one junction end, which may reflect a read error. The rearrangement links TRBV7-7 to TRBJ2-5; 8 bases match TRBD1. Looked up from germline, CDR1 is SSHAT and CDR2 is FNYEAQ (reference sequence). CDR3 length: 15 residues. The CDR3 here is CASSPGSRGQETQYF. DNA of the CDR3: TGTGCTAGCAGCCCAGGGAGCAGGGGGCAGGAGACCCAGTACTTC.

In this sample, this clonotype turned up many times. The chain has TRBV4-3 and TRBJ2-1, with D uncertain. The V end was cut by 4 bases, the J end by 4 bases, with 5 bases between. This CDR3 has 12 amino acids. Germline CDR1 LGHNA, CDR2 YSLEER. The CDR3 is CASSREYNEQFF. Here the CDR3 DNA reads TGCGCCAGCAGCCGCGAGTACAATGAGCAGTTCTTC.

A single count supports this clonotype. V usage is TRBV29-1 and J usage is TRBJ1-1; D is undetermined. The CDR3 covers 13 residues. CDR1 is SQVTM, CDR2 ANQGSEA, per germline. V dropped 4 bases and J dropped 6 bases, with 15 bases sitting between them. In nucleotides, the CDR3 is TGCAGCGTTGTATCGGGAAGCAGGCCTGAAGCTTTCTTT. The encoded protein is CSVVSGSRPEAFF.

This clonotype occurred many times. Written as DNA, the CDR3 is TGCGCCAGCAGCCCGACAGGAAACTACGAGCAGTACTTC. Translation: CASSPTGNYEQYF. This chain uses TRBV5-1 with TRBJ2-7, with D possibly TRBD1 on 6 matching bases. The CDR3 runs to 13 residues. The ends were cut back, 4 bases at V and 3 bases at J, with 11 bases in the middle. The V gene's germline CDR1 is SGHRS and CDR2 YFSETQ.

This clonotype was seen many times. The chain couples TRBV20-1 to TRBJ2-5, with TRBD1 as a possible D gene (5 bases). Trimming removed 0 bases from V and 1 base from J, with 21 bases in between. CDR1 is DFQATT, CDR2 SNEGSKA, per germline (reference sequence). The CDR3 consists of 18 residues. This chain's CDR3 is CSARDRKGRTLGQETQYF. DNA for the CDR3: TGCAGTGCTAGAGATCGGAAGGGGCGGACGCTGGGCCAAGAGACCCAGTACTTC.

This clonotype was detected ten times or more. The chain uses TRBV20-1 and TRBJ2-3; maybe TRBD2 (5 bases). Germline loops: CDR1 DFQATT, CDR2 SNEGSKA (reference sequence). The CDR3 covers 13 residues. The V and J ends lost 0 bases and 4 bases respectively, with 8 bases between them. The CDR3 spells CSARDPGADTQYF. CDR3 DNA: TGCAGTGCTAGAGATCCCGGGGCAGATACGCAGTATTTT.

The table lists this clonotype with many counts. The genes are TRBV7-2 and TRBJ2-7; 10 positions agree with TRBD1. V lost 3 bases, J lost 2 bases, and 4 bases stayed unmatched. The CDR3 has 15 residues. Germline CDR1 is SGHTA and CDR2 is FQGNSA. The CDR3 DNA sequence: TGTGCCAGCAGCTTTTCCGGGACAGGGGCCTACGAGCAGTACTTC. Translation gives CASSFSGTGAYEQYF.

In this sample, this clonotype turned up many times. The chain combines TRBV5-1 with TRBJ1-5; possibly TRBD1 for D (5 bases). With 4 bases removed from V and 4 bases from J, the gap between germline ends came to 15 bases. The CDR3 spans 15 residues. The germline V gene has CDR1 SGHRS and CDR2 YFSETQ. CDR3 bases: TGCGCCAGCAGCCCGGGCGCGGGACCAAATCAGCCCCAGCATTTT. It codes for CASSPGAGPNQPQHF.

This clonotype was detected ten times or more. The V call is TRBV7-3, the J call TRBJ1-2, with a weak D call TRBD1 (5 bases). V was pared by 3 bases and J by 2 bases, with 7 bases between. The CDR3 sequence is 13 residues long. CDR1 and CDR2 from the germline V gene are SGHTA and FQGTGA. CDR3 sequence reads: CASSLDTNYGYTF. As DNA, the CDR3 is TGTGCCAGCAGCTTGGACACGAACTATGGCTACACCTTC.

This clonotype was seen many times. The V call is TRBV12-5, the J call TRBJ2-7; TRBD1 aligns across 9 bases. The trim removed 7 bases at V and 3 bases at J, leaving 16 bases unmatched. This CDR3 has 17 amino acids. Germline loops: CDR1 LGHNT, CDR2 FRNRAP. Here the CDR3 DNA reads TGTGCTAGTGCCTTGGCGCCGACGACAGGGGGTATCTACGAGCAGTACTTC. Amino acid sequence: CASALAPTTGGIYEQYF. The complete variable domain, with remaining parts taken from reference TRBV12-5 and TRBJ2-7, reads DARVTQTPRHKVTEMGQEVTMRCQPILGHNTVFWYRQTMMQGLELLAYFRNRAPLDDSGMPKDRFSAEMPDATLATLKIQPSEPRDSAVYFCASALAPTTGGIYEQYFGPGTRLTVT.

There are many counts of this clonotype. This chain uses TRBV12-3 or TRBV12-4 with TRBJ1-1; no clear D gene. The CDR3 covers 11 residues. V lost 6 bases and J lost 7, with 9 bases in between. The CDR3 spells CASRQDREAFF. The DNA of the CDR3 is TGTGCCAGCAGACAAGACCGTGAAGCTTTCTTT.

This clonotype was seen repeatedly, ten times or more. The chain joins TRBV9 to TRBJ2-1; 10 bases are a match to TRBD2. The CDR3 contains 14 residues. The trim removed 3 bases at V and 8 bases at J, leaving 5 bases unmatched. CDR1 SGDLS and CDR2 YYNGEE come from the germline V gene. CDR3 nucleotide sequence: TGTGCCAGCAGCGCTAGCGGGAGTTCTGATGAGCAGTTCTTC. Amino acid sequence: CASSASGSSDEQFF.

This clonotype was detected a few times. The chain recombines TRBV11-2 with TRBJ2-1; a weak D match, TRBD2 (5 bases). With 7 bases removed from V and 8 bases from J, the gap between germline ends came to 21 bases. CDR3 size: 15 residues. The germline V gene encodes CDR1 SGHAT and CDR2 FQNNGV. CDR3 coding DNA: TGTGCCAGCACCCCCTTAGTACTAGGCAAAGATGAGCAGTTCTTC. Residues: CASTPLVLGKDEQFF.

This clonotype was recorded many times. The V and J genes are TRBV28 and TRBJ2-7; tentatively, D is TRBD2 (5 bases). In germline, CDR1 is MDHEN, CDR2 SYDVKM. The CDR3 loop spans 13 amino acids. With 2 bases removed from V and 6 bases from J, the gap between germline ends came to 11 bases. The CDR3 loop is CASSLRAAAEQYF. CDR3 DNA: TGTGCCAGCAGTTTAAGGGCAGCGGCCGAGCAGTACTTC.

Judged by abundance, this clonotype is medium-sized. This chain links TRBV28 with TRBJ1-1; TRBD1 might be the D (6 bases). Trimming took 3 bases from V and 2 from J, leaving 10 bases between them. The CDR3 covers 14 residues. Germline V gene lookup returns CDR1 MDHEN and CDR2 SYDVKM. The CDR3 is CASSFRGINTEAFF. In DNA form, the CDR3 reads TGTGCCAGCAGTTTCAGGGGAATTAACACTGAAGCTTTCTTT.